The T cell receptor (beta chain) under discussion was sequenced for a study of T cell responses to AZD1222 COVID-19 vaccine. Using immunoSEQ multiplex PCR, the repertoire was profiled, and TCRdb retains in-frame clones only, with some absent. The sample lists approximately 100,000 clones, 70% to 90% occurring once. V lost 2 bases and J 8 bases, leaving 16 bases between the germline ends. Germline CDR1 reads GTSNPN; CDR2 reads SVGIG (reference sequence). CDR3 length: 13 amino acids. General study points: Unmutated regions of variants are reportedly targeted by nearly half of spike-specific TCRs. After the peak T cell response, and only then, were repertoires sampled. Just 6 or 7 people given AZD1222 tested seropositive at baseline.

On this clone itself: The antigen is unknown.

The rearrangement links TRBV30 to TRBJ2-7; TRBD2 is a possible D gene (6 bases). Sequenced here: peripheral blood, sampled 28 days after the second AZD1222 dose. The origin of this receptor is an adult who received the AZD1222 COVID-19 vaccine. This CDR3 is CAWSTSLPHQQYF. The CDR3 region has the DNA TGTGCCTGGAGTACTAGCTTACCACATCAGCAGTACTTC.